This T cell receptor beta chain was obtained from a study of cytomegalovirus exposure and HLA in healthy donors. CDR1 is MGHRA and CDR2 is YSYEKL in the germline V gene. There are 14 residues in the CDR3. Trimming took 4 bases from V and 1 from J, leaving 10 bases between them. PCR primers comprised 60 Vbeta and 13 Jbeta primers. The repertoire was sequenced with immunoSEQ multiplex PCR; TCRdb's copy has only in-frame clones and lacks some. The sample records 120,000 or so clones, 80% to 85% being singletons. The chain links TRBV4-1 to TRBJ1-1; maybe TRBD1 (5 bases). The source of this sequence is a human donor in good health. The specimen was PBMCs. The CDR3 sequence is CASSPYTGNTEAFF. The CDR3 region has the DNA TGCGCCAGCAGCCCATACACAGGGAACACTGAAGCTTTCTTT.